In its sample, the clone carrying this T cell receptor beta chain was seen many times. The antigen is not known. This specimen comes from a study of metastatic and nonmetastatic thyroid tumors. Study in general: It was across blood and tumor or nodule tissue from malignant and benign thyroid patients that repertoires were compared.

Study-wide results and limits: TCR beta diversity was reportedly significantly higher in malignant thyroid tumors than benign nodules, in blood and tumor.

The CDR3 is 12 residues long. The V gene lost 4 bases and the J gene lost 7 bases, with 14 bases spanning the gap. CDR1 DFQATT and CDR2 SNEGSKA come from the germline V gene (reference sequence). Thyroid surgery took place with no prior treatment in any patient. Using MiXCR, TCRdb re-called clones from the PCR reads. In the table there are 21,000 or so clones, 10% to 15% of which are singletons. Material for sequencing was blood. The source of this sequence is a female donor with papillary thyroid cancer or a benign thyroid nodule (not recorded which). Some clones in this sample may be carry-over from other donors' samples. This sequence joins TRBV20-1 and TRBJ2-7; D could derive from TRBD1 or TRBD2 (6 bases each). The CDR3 coding sequence is TGCAGTGCTACTAATACAGGGAGGGAGCAGTACTTC. Translated, it gives CSATNTGREQYF.